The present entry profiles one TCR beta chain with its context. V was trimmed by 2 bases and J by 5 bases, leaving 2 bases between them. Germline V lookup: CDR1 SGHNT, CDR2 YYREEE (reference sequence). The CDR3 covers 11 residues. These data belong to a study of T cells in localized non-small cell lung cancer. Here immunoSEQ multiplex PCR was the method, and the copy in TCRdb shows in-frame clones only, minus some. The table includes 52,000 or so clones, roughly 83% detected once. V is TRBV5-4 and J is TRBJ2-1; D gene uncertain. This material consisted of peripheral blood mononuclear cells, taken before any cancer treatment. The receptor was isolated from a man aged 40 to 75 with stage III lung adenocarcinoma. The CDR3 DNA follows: TGTGCCAGCAGCTTCGACAATGAGCAGTTCTTC. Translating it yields CASSFDNEQFF.